These T cell receptor beta chains were read from a single sample in a study of T-cell reconstitution after alpha-beta-depleted transplantation in children. TCRdb reprocessed the PCR reads with MiXCR, giving one entry per CDR3 protein. The data contain nearly 200,000 distinct CDR3 sequences, approximately 6% of them singletons. This sample comprised PBMCs, obtained before TCRalphabeta/CD19-depleted stem cell transplant. Every receptor here comes from a girl in the first two years of life with combined immunodeficiency, due to receive a stem cell transplant. The CDR3 runs from the conserved cysteine through the conserved F or W. The D gene is left open where the match is weak. Rows may omit the clone size; those that give it use once, few, many or a size class.

D gene,J gene,V gene,clone size,CDR3 DNA,CDR3 protein
.,TRBJ2-7,TRBV6-2/TRBV6-3,.,TGTGCCAGCAGTTATTTGGAGTTTCACGAGCAGTACTTC,CASSYLEFHEQYF
.,TRBJ2-1,TRBV21-1,.,TGTGCCAGAAGGGCGGGCCATGAGCAGTTCTTC,CARRAGHEQFF
.,TRBJ2-1,TRBV5-1,few,TGCGCCAGCAGCTTCAGCGGTATATCCTACAATGAGCAGTTCTTC,CASSFSGISYNEQFF
.,TRBJ2-7,TRBV7-3,many,TGTGCCAGCAGCTTAAGGGGACCCCTCGAGGACGAGCAGTACTTC,CASSLRGPLEDEQYF
.,TRBJ2-7,TRBV28,many,TGTGCCAGCAGTTTATGGGGGGAGGGACATCCCATCGAGCAGTACTTC,CASSLWGEGHPIEQYF
.,TRBJ2-1,TRBV4-3,.,TGCGCCAGCAGCCAAGTATCTTACAATGAGCAGTTCTTC,CASSQVSYNEQFF
.,TRBJ1-1,TRBV5-1,.,TGCGCCAGCAGCTTGTCTTCCAGAAACACTGAAGCTTTCTTT,CASSLSSRNTEAFF
TRBD2,TRBJ2-7,TRBV7-2,many,TGTGCCAGCAGCTTAGAAGCGGGGGGGCAGTACGAGCAGTACTTC,CASSLEAGGQYEQYF
.,TRBJ2-7,TRBV29-1,many,TGCAGCGCCTCCCTAGGGACTCATCCCGACGAGCAGTACTTC,CSASLGTHPDEQYF
.,TRBJ1-2,TRBV7-9,.,TGTGCCAGCAGCTTCCGAGACCGATTGGAGGGCTACACCTTC,CASSFRDRLEGYTF
TRBD1,TRBJ1-4,TRBV6-5,.,TGTGCCAGCAGTTATGGGATCGACAGGGGGCAGGGAGAAAAACTGTTTTTT,CASSYGIDRGQGEKLFF
TRBD1,TRBJ1-1,TRBV15,many,TGTGCCACCAGCGGGGACAGGATTTCATCTCCGAACACTGAAGCTTTCTTT,CATSGDRISSPNTEAFF
TRBD1,TRBJ2-5,TRBV12-3/TRBV12-4,many,TGTGCCAGTGGGGGGGGACAGGGGCTAGAGACCCAGTACTTC,CASGGGQGLETQYF
.,TRBJ2-7,TRBV7-2,many,TGTGCCAGCAGCTTAGTCGGCGGGATACCTAACGAGCAGTACTTC,CASSLVGGIPNEQYF
.,TRBJ2-7,TRBV7-2,many,TGTGCCAGCAGCTTAGATGATGGACACTCCTACGAGCAGTACTTC,CASSLDDGHSYEQYF
TRBD1,TRBJ1-5,TRBV27,.,TGTGCCAGCAGTGACAGGGTATCTCGCCAGCCCCAGCATTTT,CASSDRVSRQPQHF
.,TRBJ2-2,TRBV28,many,TGTGCCAGCACGCTAGCGAACACCGGGGAGCTGTTTTTT,CASTLANTGELFF
TRBD1,TRBJ1-1,TRBV12-3/TRBV12-4,many,TGTGCCAGCAGACCCAGGACAGGGGAAAAGAACACTGAAGCTTTCTTT,CASRPRTGEKNTEAFF
TRBD1,TRBJ2-3,TRBV30,many,TGTGCCTGGAACCGACGGACAGGGGGAGACACAGATACGCAGTATTTT,CAWNRRTGGDTDTQYF
.,TRBJ2-2,TRBV9,many,TGTGCCAGCAGCGTAGGGCTCAGTGGCGGGACCGGGGAGCTGTTTTTT,CASSVGLSGGTGELFF
TRBD2,TRBJ2-7,TRBV7-8,many,TGTGCCAGCAGCACTAGCGGGAGGACTCTATACGAGCAGTACTTC,CASSTSGRTLYEQYF
TRBD1,TRBJ2-7,TRBV28,many,TGTGCCAGCAGTCCAGGGACAGTGGGCTACGAGCAGTACTTC,CASSPGTVGYEQYF
TRBD1,TRBJ1-2,TRBV28,many,TGTGCCAGCAGTATGACAGGGGGCGCCTACTATGGCTACACCTTC,CASSMTGGAYYGYTF
TRBD1,TRBJ2-3,TRBV19,few,TGTGCCACCCGAGACAGGGCAACAGATACGCAGTATTTT,CATRDRATDTQYF
.,TRBJ2-1,TRBV11-2,many,TGTGCCAGCAGCTTAGATCGGTTCCCCAGCTCCTACAATGAGCAGTTCTTC,CASSLDRFPSSYNEQFF
.,TRBJ2-3,TRBV7-2,few,TGTGCCAGCAGCTCCCTCGAACTACCCACTAGCACAGATACGCAGTATTTT,CASSSLELPTSTDTQYF
.,TRBJ1-5,TRBV20-1,many,TGCAGTGCTAGACCCCGGGTGGAAGGCAATCAGCCCCAGCATTTT,CSARPRVEGNQPQHF
.,TRBJ2-7,TRBV20-1,many,TGCAGTGCTAGAGATTGGGCGAGGACCTACGAGCAGTACTTC,CSARDWARTYEQYF
.,TRBJ2-1,TRBV29-1,.,TGCAGCCTGCAAAGGTCAGGGGGGGAAAATGAGCAGTTCTTC,CSLQRSGGENEQFF
.,TRBJ2-1,TRBV28,many,TGTGCCAGCAGCCCTGCCTGGATTGAGCAGTTCTTC,CASSPAWIEQFF
.,TRBJ1-2,TRBV13,few,TGTGCCAGCAGCCCACACCGTCTTAACTATGGCTACACCTTC,CASSPHRLNYGYTF
.,TRBJ2-3,TRBV7-2,many,TGTGCCAGCAGCCGAACTGGAGGGGTAGATACGCAGTATTTT,CASSRTGGVDTQYF
.,TRBJ1-2,TRBV7-9,few,TGTGCCAGCAGCTTTGGGATGCCTAACTATGGCTACACCTTC,CASSFGMPNYGYTF
TRBD1,TRBJ1-1,TRBV4-3,few,TGCGCCAGCAGCCAAGATGCGACAGGGGGGAACACTGAAGCTTTCTTT,CASSQDATGGNTEAFF
TRBD2,TRBJ2-7,TRBV6-5,many,TGTGCCAGCAGTTACGATCGACTAGCGGGACCGCGGGAGCAGTACTTC,CASSYDRLAGPREQYF
.,TRBJ2-7,TRBV5-1,once,TGCGCCAGCAGCTTGGTTTCTTGGAGGGGGACCTACGAGCAGTACTTC,CASSLVSWRGTYEQYF
.,TRBJ2-7,TRBV4-1,few,TGCGCCAGCAGCCAAGATCCCGGCGACGAGCAGTACTTC,CASSQDPGDEQYF
TRBD2,TRBJ2-1,TRBV7-3,many,TGTGCCAGCAGCTTAACGGGACTAGCGAGCAATGAGCAGTTCTTC,CASSLTGLASNEQFF
.,TRBJ2-1,TRBV5-1,many,TGCGCCAGCAGTTGGGGCAGGGATCTGTTCTTC,CASSWGRDLFF
.,TRBJ2-1,TRBV12-3/TRBV12-4,few,TGTGCCAGCAGTATACGACATCAGGCGCTCGAAGATTTAAACAATGAGCAGTTCTTC,CASSIRHQALEDLNNEQFF
.,TRBJ1-1,TRBV7-8,many,TGTGCCAGCAGCTTAGTACCGCGGGCCGTTGAAGCTTTCTTT,CASSLVPRAVEAFF
.,TRBJ2-4,TRBV20-1,many,TGCAGTGCTACTAGAGCAGGCATTCAGTACTTC,CSATRAGIQYF
.,TRBJ2-7,TRBV5-4,few,TGTGCCAGCAGCTCCGGTCCCGGGGGCGAGCAGTACTTC,CASSSGPGGEQYF
TRBD2,TRBJ2-3,TRBV4-1,many,TGCGCCAGCAGCCAAGTCGTGGGGGGGAACTCAAAAGATACGCAGTATTTT,CASSQVVGGNSKDTQYF
.,TRBJ1-1,TRBV9,many,TGTGCCAGCAGCCTCTATTCGGGGGTGGAGAACACTGAAGCTTTCTTT,CASSLYSGVENTEAFF
TRBD1,TRBJ2-3,TRBV14,many,TGTGCCAGCAGCCATCTCTCCGGACAGGGCGAAACAGATACGCAGTATTTT,CASSHLSGQGETDTQYF
TRBD1,TRBJ1-1,TRBV7-9,.,TGTGCCAGCAGCGCCACAGGGGTGAACACTGAAGCTTTCTTT,CASSATGVNTEAFF
.,TRBJ1-5,TRBV5-8,many,TGTGCCAGCAGTCCGGGCCGGGATCGGCAGCCCCAGCATTTT,CASSPGRDRQPQHF
TRBD2,TRBJ2-7,TRBV4-3,.,TGCGCCAGCAGCCAAGAGCCCTCACTCCTAGCGGGAGTACTCTACGAGCAGTACTTC,CASSQEPSLLAGVLYEQYF
.,TRBJ2-3,TRBV29-1,many,TGCAGCGTGATACTCCTCGGGAGCACAGATACGCAGTATTTT,CSVILLGSTDTQYF